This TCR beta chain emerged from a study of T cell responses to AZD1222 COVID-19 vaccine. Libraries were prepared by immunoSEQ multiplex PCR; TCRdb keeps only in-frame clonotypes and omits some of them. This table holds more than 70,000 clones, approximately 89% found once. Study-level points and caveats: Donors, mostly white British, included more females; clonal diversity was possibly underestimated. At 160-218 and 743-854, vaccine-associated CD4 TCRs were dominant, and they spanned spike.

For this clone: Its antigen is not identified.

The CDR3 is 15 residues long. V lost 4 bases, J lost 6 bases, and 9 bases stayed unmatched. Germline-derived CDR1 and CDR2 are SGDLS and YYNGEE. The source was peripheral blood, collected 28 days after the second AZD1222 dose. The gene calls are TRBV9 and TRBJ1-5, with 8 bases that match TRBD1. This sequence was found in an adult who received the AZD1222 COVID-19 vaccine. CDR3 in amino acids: CASSISGTGVQPQHF. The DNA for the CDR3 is TGTGCCAGCAGCATTTCCGGGACAGGTGTTCAGCCCCAGCATTTT. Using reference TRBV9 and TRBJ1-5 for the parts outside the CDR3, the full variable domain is DSGVTQTPKHLITATGQRVTLRCSPRSGDLSVYWYQQSLDQGLQFLIQYYNGEERAKGNILERFSAQQFPDLHSELNLSSLELGDSALYFCASSISGTGVQPQHFGDGTRLSIL.